This T cell receptor beta chain was recovered during a study of beta chain features in type 1 diabetes (dated by TCRdb to 2016 to 2019). With respect to the entire study: Mean age, gender distribution, total cell number and subset yield were not different between patients and healthy donors. Regulatory and stem cell-like memory subsets were obtained from only 8 patients and roughly eight healthy donors, while naive and central memory subsets were obtained from all 30 or so donors. In the study, TCRB repertoires of sorted circulating CD4+ T cell subsets from recently diagnosed type 1 diabetes patients were compared with those of matched healthy donors. A total of 85 million to 140 million sorted cells were examined across all samples, and a strong correlation was observed between cell number per subset and RNA yield.

The High Capacity cDNA Reverse Transcription Kit was used to reverse transcribe all of the isolated RNA, meaning that expressed TCRB transcripts were what got sequenced. Deep immunoSEQ sequencing was performed on naive, central memory and regulatory T cell samples, with an average of roughly 3.3 million total reads per sample. Sorted cells were lysed in RLT buffer, and RNA was extracted using DNase-treated RNeasy Micro or Mini kits according to cell number. To prevent cross-contamination, every cell subset was processed on its own, while patient and healthy donor samples were processed together. TCRB sequences were amplified from cDNA with the immunoSEQ multiplex PCR, producing 87-bp fragments spanning the CDR3 region. Amplicons were sequenced on the Illumina HiSeq platform. The paper's data handling went like this. PCR bias was corrected computationally using synthetic template baselines, and reads within Hamming distance 2 were collapsed, with unmergeable singletons discarded. Reads were aligned to IMGT to assign V, D and J genes, CDR3 length, and insertions or deletions at six rearrangement sites. Within each subset, clonotype counts were normalized to sorted cell number, and only after that were true diversity and Gini coefficients computed with the tcR R package. The overlap coefficient, calculated on TCRB nucleotide sequences, was used to measure repertoire sharing. Out-of-frame TCRB sequences from naive cells were analyzed to stand in for the pre-selection repertoire. TCRdb's version of the immuneACCESS table is confined to in-frame rearrangements and falls short of the full clone set. An unresolved V gene accounts for under half of the shortfall where checked; the remainder is of unknown origin. Clone size and the V and J calls come from that table; the DNA yielded D and trimming. This sample gives around 350,000 clones in total; over 9.5% of them show up just once. Of the sample, roughly 0.017% falls within the top ten clones.

General findings and caveats noted by the study authors: Because cDNA was sequenced instead of genomic DNA, activated cells with high expression could be over-represented, although the groups did not differ in activation or CD3 levels. Patients with type 1 diabetes made fewer insertions and deleted more nucleotides at VDJ recombination sites, implying thymic rearrangement abnormalities. Shorter templates might have been favored by PCR, but patient and control samples were amplified and corrected together, so both groups would have been affected equally by any skew. Only small numbers of individuals were included in the HLA sub-analyses, which left unresolved whether HLA type had any influence on TCRB rearrangement. Naive, central memory and regulatory TCRB repertoires appeared more similar among patients than among healthy donors. Type 1 diabetes patients showed a moderate but significant shortening of TCRB CDR3 length in all four CD4+ subsets.

This clone was observed a few times. Its antigen specificity is not known. No much larger clone is present one base from it, and per-base qualities are unavailable. CDR1 and CDR2 are drawn from the germline V gene: SGDLS, YYNGEE. Cut back by 7 bases and 8 bases, the V and J ends lie 10 bases apart. Including cysteine and phenylalanine, the CDR3 has 12 amino acids. Just the 36-base CDR3 DNA is kept, in frame starting at base 1. A single peripheral blood draw of about 116 mL on average was collected from each donor into heparinised tubes. Naive, central memory, regulatory and stem cell-like memory CD4+ T cells were sorted on a BD FACSAria II using a panel including CD45RO, CCR7, CD25, CD127, CD95 and CD27. Purity was above 95% for every sorted population. PBMCs were isolated right away by Lymphoprep density gradient centrifugation and were stained directly, without culture. So that batch effects would be minimized, each experiment stained and sorted samples in pairs, pairing one healthy donor with one patient.

The V gene is TRBV9 and the J gene is TRBJ1-6; no D gene call is confident. The material sequenced was naive CD4+ T cells from blood. The cell subset or site label of this sample denotes: true naive CD4+ T cells. The TCR comes from a man younger than 30 in good health. In nucleotides, the sequence is TGTGCCAGCTCCTCCGGGGATTCACCCCTCCACTTT. It encodes CASSSGDSPLHF.